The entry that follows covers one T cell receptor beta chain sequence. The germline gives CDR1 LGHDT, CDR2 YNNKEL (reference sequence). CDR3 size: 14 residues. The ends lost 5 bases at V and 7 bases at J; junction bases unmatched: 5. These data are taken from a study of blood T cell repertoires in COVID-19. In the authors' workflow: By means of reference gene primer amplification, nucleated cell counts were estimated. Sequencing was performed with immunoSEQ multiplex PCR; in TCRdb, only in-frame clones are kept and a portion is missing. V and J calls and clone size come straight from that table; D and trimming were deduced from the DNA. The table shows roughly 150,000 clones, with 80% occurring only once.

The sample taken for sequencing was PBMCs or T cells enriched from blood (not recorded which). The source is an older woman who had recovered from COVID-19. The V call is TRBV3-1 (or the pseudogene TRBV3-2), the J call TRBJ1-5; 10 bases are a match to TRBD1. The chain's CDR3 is CASSLGQGIQPQHF. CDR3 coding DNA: TGTGCCAGCAGCTTGGGACAGGGGATACAGCCCCAGCATTTT.